Shown below are 9 T cell receptor beta chains from a single sample sequenced in a study of blood T cell repertoires in COVID-19. Data came from immunoSEQ multiplex PCR; TCRdb stores just in-frame clones and leaves some out. The sample contains about 170,000 clones, about four fifths of which appear only once. The sample was PBMCs or T cells enriched from blood (not recorded which). Every receptor here comes from a woman aged 50 to 65 in a cohort exposed to, infected with or recovered from COVID-19 (not recorded which).

This chain joins TRBV10-2 and TRBJ1-6; 11 bases are shared with TRBD1. The junction had 7 bases not matched to a gene; V was cut back by 6 bases and J by 6 bases. The length of the CDR3 is 16 residues. The germline CDR1 and CDR2 sequences are WSHSY and SAAADI. DNA for the CDR3: TGCGCCAGCAGGGCCGGACAGGGGGCGAGTAATTCACCCCTCCACTTT. Amino acids: CASRAGQGASNSPLHF.

This clone was observed a few times. This chain uses TRBV29-1 with TRBJ2-7; D is perhaps TRBD1 (6 bases). Between the trimmed V and J ends, which lost 6 bases and 4 bases, there was a span of 13 bases. CDR1 SQVTM and CDR2 ANQGSEA come from the germline V gene. This CDR3 has 12 amino acids. The CDR3 region is CSVRTDGYEQYF. In DNA form, the CDR3 reads TGCAGCGTCCGGACAGACGGGTACGAGCAGTACTTC.

The chain recombines TRBV3-1 (or the pseudogene TRBV3-2) with TRBJ1-1; 7 bases fit TRBD1. The germline V gene has CDR1 LGHDT and CDR2 YNNKEL (reference sequence). The ends lost 0 bases at V and 6 bases at J; junction bases unmatched: 4. The CDR3 is 14 residues long. The CDR3 is CASSQDRDSAEAFF. As DNA, the CDR3 is TGTGCCAGCAGCCAAGATAGGGACAGTGCTGAAGCTTTCTTT.

The sample holds a few counts of this clone. V gene TRBV10-3 combines with J gene TRBJ1-2; 8 bases are shared with TRBD1. The CDR3 has 15 amino acids. Germline CDR1 and CDR2: ENHRY and SYGVKD. V trimming: 3 bases; J trimming: 2 bases; junction bases outside the gene matches: 5. The DNA of the CDR3 is TGTGCCATCAGTGAAGGAGGACAGGGAAACTATGGCTACACCTTC. It codes for CAISEGGQGNYGYTF.

V and J are TRBV7-9 and TRBJ2-1; 9 nucleotides align to TRBD2. This CDR3 comprises 16 residues. V shed 1 base and J 5 bases; nucleotides not matched to a gene: 6. The germline V gene has CDR1 SEHNR and CDR2 FQNEAQ (reference sequence). Here the CDR3 reads CASSLDSGGGNNEQFF. The CDR3, as DNA: TGTGCCAGCAGCTTAGATAGCGGGGGAGGAAACAATGAGCAGTTCTTC.

The V and J genes are TRBV5-1 and TRBJ2-1; TRBD1 agrees at 8 bases. This CDR3 has 13 residues. Germline V gene data show CDR1 as SGHRS and CDR2 as YFSETQ. V was pared by 0 bases and J by 7 bases, with 0 bases of the junction left unmatched. CDR3 sequence (DNA): TGCGCCAGCAGCTTGGACAGGGGGAATGAGCAGTTCTTC. Translating gives CASSLDRGNEQFF.

This clone was counted a few times. The chain joins TRBV3-1 (or the pseudogene TRBV3-2) to TRBJ2-3; the D is unclear. V dropped 4 bases and J dropped 6 bases, with 8 bases sitting between them. The germline V gene has CDR1 LGHDT and CDR2 YNNKEL (reference sequence). The CDR3 loop spans 12 amino acids. The CDR3 is CASSRYADTQYF. DNA of the CDR3: TGTGCCAGCAGCCGTTACGCGGATACGCAGTATTTT.

The genes are TRBV10-3 and TRBJ2-1; 8 bases are a match to TRBD2. The V gene end was trimmed by 3 bases and the J gene end by 2 bases; junction bases not matched to a gene: 3. The CDR3 extends over 15 amino acids. Per the germline V gene, CDR1 is ENHRY and CDR2 is SYGVKD. The DNA of the CDR3 is TGTGCCATCAGTGAAAGCGGGAGTACCTACAATGAGCAGTTCTTC. Its translation: CAISESGSTYNEQFF.

The chain joins TRBV2 to TRBJ2-3, with 10 bases lining up with TRBD2. In germline, CDR1 is SNHLY, CDR2 FYNNEI. With 9 bases clipped from V and 4 bases from J, the junction kept 10 bases outside the gene matches. The CDR3 has 15 amino acids. CDR3 sequence: CARSASGRAADTQYF. The DNA of the CDR3 is TGTGCCAGATCGGCGAGCGGGAGGGCCGCAGATACGCAGTATTTT.